This T cell receptor beta chain was obtained from a study of blood T cell repertoires in COVID-19 (dated by TCRdb to 2018 to 2020). General notes on the study: The collaborator samples originated in the United States, Italy and Spain and spanned the acute and convalescent phases of COVID-19. The material from the prospective study consisted of cDNA or gDNA derived from T cells, B-cell-depleted T cells, or PBMCs. Subjects who had been exposed to COVID-19, were actively infected with it, or had recovered from it provided the deeply sampled blood TCRbeta repertoires that made up the dataset. A freely available public database, intended as a resource for researchers studying the immune response to SARS-CoV-2, is where the repertoires were released. Samples were obtained from the ongoing ImmuneRACE study (first 160 participants) and from some 1,300 subjects provided by 6 global collaborators. A de-identified subject ID, COVID-19 status, age in years and sex were almost always included in the sample metadata. Where HLA class I and class II types were available, the types were taken from metadata supplied by the sample provider, not from assay-based typing.

One collaborating source in Seattle enrolled patients during active infection and followed them longitudinally through the course of disease. The collaborating institutions used their own protocols to collect whole blood in K2EDTA tubes. For TCRbeta analysis, collaborators shipped samples as frozen whole blood, isolated PBMCs, or DNA extracted from either of those sample types. TCRbeta CDR3 regions were amplified from genomic DNA using the immunoSEQ Assay, a bias-controlled multiplex PCR. As for the original processing: Within the assay, amplification of reference gene primers was used to estimate how many nucleated cells each sample contained. Sequence reads were collapsed and filtered to measure the absolute abundance of every unique TCRbeta CDR3 rearrangement. For each sample, productive Simpson clonality was calculated by taking the square root of Simpson's diversity index across productive rearrangements. What TCRdb holds here is the immuneACCESS table cut down to in-frame rearrangements. Part of the clones is not present; checked against another copy, under half of the missing clones reflect an unresolved V gene, and the others are unexplained. That table supplies the V and J calls and clone size; D and trimming were determined from the DNA. This sample has fewer than 700,000 clones in its table, and approximately 88% of those were observed once. The ten top clones hold under 8.5% of the sample.

A remark on this clone: Its target antigen remains unknown. Qualities for individual bases were not recorded, and no much larger clone is one base off.

The investigation overall reported the following: Clinical and demographic metadata were provided uncurated, with the amount varying by source and participant.

Material for sequencing was peripheral blood. This receptor was obtained from a woman in her fifties or sixties with COVID-19, enrolled during active disease.

The nucleotide sequence is TGTGCCAGCAGCCACAGACAGGTTGAGCAGTTCTTC. Its translation is CASSHRQVEQFF. The chain links TRBV3-1 (or the pseudogene TRBV3-2) with TRBJ2-1; the best D guess is TRBD1, with 6 bases matching. V drops 3 bases and J drops 9 bases, leaving 9 bases in between. The germline V gene (reference sequence) provides CDR1 LGHDT and CDR2 YNNKEL. The CDR3 measures 12 amino acids from cysteine to phenylalanine. Only CDR3 DNA remains: 36 bases, in frame from the first base.